The 7 T cell receptor beta chains below all came from one sample that was sequenced in a study of blood T cell repertoires in COVID-19 (dated by TCRdb to between 2020 and 2021). The library was obtained by the immunoSEQ multiplex PCR assay. TCRdb obtained this table from immuneACCESS and retained in-frame rearrangements with V and J assigned. These tables miss some clones; where compared with another copy, unresolved V genes account for less than half of the shortfall, and the remainder is unexplained. A total of 75,000 to 100,000 clones appear in this sample, around four fifths of them only once. Around a tenth of the sample goes to the ten largest clones. Sequenced input: peripheral blood. These receptors originate from a woman at least 80 years old with acute or convalescent COVID-19.

The genes are TRBV19 and TRBJ1-1; 7 bases align to TRBD1. Per germline, CDR1 LNHDA and CDR2 SQIVND (reference sequence). Unmatched junction bases numbered 4, after V lost 5 bases and J lost 4 bases. The CDR3 totals 13 residues. The CDR3 DNA follows: TGTGCCAGTAGTCGACAGGGCCGCACTGAAGCTTTCTTT. The encoded protein is CASSRQGRTEAFF.

V and J are TRBV7-3 and TRBJ1-2; 7 nucleotides line up with TRBD1. J was trimmed by 0 bases and V by 8 bases; bases with no gene match: 12. Germline CDR1 reads SGHTA; CDR2 reads FQGTGA. This CDR3 is 16 amino acids long. The CDR3 DNA follows: TGTGCCAGCGCCCCTTACGGGACAGCTCCTAACTATGGCTACACCTTC. Protein product: CASAPYGTAPNYGYTF.

The V gene is TRBV14, the J gene TRBJ2-7; tentative D call: TRBD2 (6 bases). The CDR3 is made up of 16 amino acids. V shed 4 bases and J shed 3 bases, with 19 bases lying between them. Per the germline V gene, CDR1 is SGHDN and CDR2 is FVKESK. This CDR3 is CASSLGEAALGYEQYF. CDR3 DNA sequence: TGTGCCAGCAGCCTTGGGGAGGCAGCATTGGGCTACGAGCAGTACTTC.

This chain uses TRBV6-5 with TRBJ2-1; a weak D match, TRBD2 (6 bases). V gave up 6 bases and J gave up 15 bases, with 18 bases separating them. Germline V gene sequence: CDR1 MNHEY, CDR2 SVGAGI. This CDR3 is built from 12 residues. The CDR3 DNA follows: TGTGCCAGCAGATCCCTAGCGCTAGATTGGTTCTTC. Residues: CASRSLALDWFF.

The V and J genes are TRBV28 and TRBJ2-4; tentative D call: TRBD1 (5 bases). The CDR3 runs 12 residues. Germline loops: CDR1 MDHEN, CDR2 SYDVKM. V lost 8 bases, J lost 7 bases, and 12 bases lay in between. The CDR3 region has the DNA TGTGCCAGCTCGGACATTGGGAACATTCAGTACTTC. Amino acid sequence: CASSDIGNIQYF.

The chain combines TRBV9 with TRBJ1-3; the match to TRBD1 covers 7 bases. V shed 3 bases, J shed 6 bases, and the junction held 12 bases outside the gene matches. Germline loops: CDR1 SGDLS, CDR2 YYNGEE. The CDR3 is made up of 16 amino acids. The CDR3: CASSAPGQDVTNTIYF. CDR3 DNA: TGTGCCAGCAGCGCCCCCGGACAGGATGTCACAAACACCATATATTTT.

This rearrangement joins TRBV24-1 to TRBJ1-2; 7 nucleotides agree with TRBD1. Losses at the gene ends were 4 bases for V and 4 bases for J; bases not matched to a gene: 2. CDR1 is KGHDR and CDR2 is SFDVKD in the germline V gene. CDR3 length: 13 amino acids. CDR3 amino acids: CATSDAGGYGYTF. For the CDR3, the DNA is TGTGCCACCAGTGACGCAGGGGGCTATGGCTACACCTTC.